These T cell receptor beta chains were read from a single sample in a study of a mutant IDH1 vaccine in newly diagnosed glioma. Only in-frame clones appear in the TCRdb table, and some are missing; sequencing was by immunoSEQ multiplex PCR. The sample contains over 20,000 clones, approximately 90% of which appear only once. The sample here was PBMCs, taken from a glioma patient treated with radiotherapy, temozolomide or both. The receptors were sampled from a man aged 25-45 years with glioma. The CDR3 runs from the conserved cysteine through the conserved F or W. A D gene is named only where the DNA matches it firmly. Not all rows give a size; the values are once, few, many and, for expanded clones, a class.

d_call: TRBD2; j_call: TRBJ2-3; clone_size: -; v_call: TRBV5-1; cdr3_aa: CASSLAASGIPTDTQYF; cdr3_nt: TGCGCCAGCAGCTTGGCGGCTAGCGGGATACCCACAGATACGCAGTATTTT
d_call: -; j_call: TRBJ2-6; clone_size: -; v_call: TRBV4-1; cdr3_aa: CASSQGWAERSGANVLTF; cdr3_nt: TGCGCCAGCAGCCAAGGGTGGGCAGAGCGCTCTGGGGCCAACGTCCTGACTTTC
d_call: -; j_call: TRBJ2-1; clone_size: -; v_call: TRBV30; cdr3_aa: CAWSVRTGLQFF; cdr3_nt: TGTGCCTGGAGTGTACGGACGGGGCTGCAGTTCTTC
d_call: TRBD1; j_call: TRBJ1-1; clone_size: -; v_call: TRBV19; cdr3_aa: CASTADRDTEAFF; cdr3_nt: TGTGCCAGTACCGCCGACAGGGACACTGAAGCTTTCTTT
d_call: TRBD2; j_call: TRBJ2-1; clone_size: -; v_call: TRBV11-2; cdr3_aa: CASSPSTSGHGQFF; cdr3_nt: TGTGCCAGCAGTCCATCGACTAGCGGTCATGGGCAGTTCTTC
d_call: TRBD1; j_call: TRBJ2-3; clone_size: once; v_call: TRBV7-6; cdr3_aa: CASSQKDRVADTQYF; cdr3_nt: TGTGCCAGCAGCCAAAAAGACAGGGTCGCAGATACGCAGTATTTT
d_call: TRBD1; j_call: TRBJ2-5; clone_size: few; v_call: TRBV15; cdr3_aa: CATSRALNRGETQYF; cdr3_nt: TGTGCCACCAGCAGGGCACTGAACAGGGGAGAGACCCAGTACTTC
d_call: TRBD2; j_call: TRBJ2-1; clone_size: -; v_call: TRBV7-9; cdr3_aa: CASRNSGLAGFNEQFF; cdr3_nt: TGTGCCAGCAGGAATTCGGGACTAGCGGGATTCAATGAGCAGTTCTTC
d_call: -; j_call: TRBJ2-7; clone_size: -; v_call: TRBV30; cdr3_aa: CAWSRTGGGDEQYF; cdr3_nt: TGTGCCTGGAGTAGGACAGGTGGGGGGGACGAGCAGTACTTC
d_call: TRBD2; j_call: TRBJ2-3; clone_size: -; v_call: TRBV7-9; cdr3_aa: CASSSTLAGDTDTQYF; cdr3_nt: TGTGCCAGCAGCTCCACTCTAGCGGGCGACACAGATACGCAGTATTTT
d_call: -; j_call: TRBJ2-3; clone_size: -; v_call: TRBV11-2; cdr3_aa: CASSQLSGSTDTQYF; cdr3_nt: TGTGCCAGCAGCCAACTTAGCGGTAGCACAGATACGCAGTATTTT
d_call: -; j_call: TRBJ1-3; clone_size: -; v_call: TRBV4-1; cdr3_aa: CASSQVVATVSGNTIYF; cdr3_nt: TGCGCCAGCAGCCAAGTAGTGGCGACGGTCTCTGGAAACACCATATATTTT
d_call: -; j_call: TRBJ2-7; clone_size: -; v_call: TRBV15; cdr3_aa: CATSRTGASYEQYF; cdr3_nt: TGTGCCACCAGCAGAACAGGTGCCTCCTACGAGCAGTACTTC
d_call: -; j_call: TRBJ2-7; clone_size: -; v_call: TRBV4-2; cdr3_aa: CASSPRDSGTYEQYF; cdr3_nt: TGTGCCAGCAGCCCGCGGGATAGCGGAACCTACGAGCAGTACTTC
d_call: -; j_call: TRBJ1-1; clone_size: -; v_call: TRBV6-1; cdr3_aa: CASSLLWNTEAFF; cdr3_nt: TGTGCCAGCAGCCTCCTATGGAACACTGAAGCTTTCTTT
d_call: -; j_call: TRBJ1-1; clone_size: -; v_call: TRBV5-1; cdr3_aa: CASRDEGRYMNTEAFF; cdr3_nt: TGCGCCAGCAGGGATGAGGGTCGTTACATGAACACTGAAGCTTTCTTT
d_call: TRBD1; j_call: TRBJ2-5; clone_size: -; v_call: TRBV5-5; cdr3_aa: CASSSTGVRETQYF; cdr3_nt: TGTGCCAGCAGCTCAACAGGGGTTAGGGAGACCCAGTACTTC
d_call: TRBD1; j_call: TRBJ1-4; clone_size: -; v_call: TRBV7-6; cdr3_aa: CASSPRTGAGEKLFF; cdr3_nt: TGTGCCAGCAGCCCTCGGACAGGGGCGGGTGAAAAACTGTTTTTT
d_call: TRBD2; j_call: TRBJ2-1; clone_size: -; v_call: TRBV10-3; cdr3_aa: CAISGNPGLAGVDGEQFF; cdr3_nt: TGTGCCATCAGTGGAAATCCAGGACTAGCGGGAGTCGATGGTGAGCAGTTCTTC